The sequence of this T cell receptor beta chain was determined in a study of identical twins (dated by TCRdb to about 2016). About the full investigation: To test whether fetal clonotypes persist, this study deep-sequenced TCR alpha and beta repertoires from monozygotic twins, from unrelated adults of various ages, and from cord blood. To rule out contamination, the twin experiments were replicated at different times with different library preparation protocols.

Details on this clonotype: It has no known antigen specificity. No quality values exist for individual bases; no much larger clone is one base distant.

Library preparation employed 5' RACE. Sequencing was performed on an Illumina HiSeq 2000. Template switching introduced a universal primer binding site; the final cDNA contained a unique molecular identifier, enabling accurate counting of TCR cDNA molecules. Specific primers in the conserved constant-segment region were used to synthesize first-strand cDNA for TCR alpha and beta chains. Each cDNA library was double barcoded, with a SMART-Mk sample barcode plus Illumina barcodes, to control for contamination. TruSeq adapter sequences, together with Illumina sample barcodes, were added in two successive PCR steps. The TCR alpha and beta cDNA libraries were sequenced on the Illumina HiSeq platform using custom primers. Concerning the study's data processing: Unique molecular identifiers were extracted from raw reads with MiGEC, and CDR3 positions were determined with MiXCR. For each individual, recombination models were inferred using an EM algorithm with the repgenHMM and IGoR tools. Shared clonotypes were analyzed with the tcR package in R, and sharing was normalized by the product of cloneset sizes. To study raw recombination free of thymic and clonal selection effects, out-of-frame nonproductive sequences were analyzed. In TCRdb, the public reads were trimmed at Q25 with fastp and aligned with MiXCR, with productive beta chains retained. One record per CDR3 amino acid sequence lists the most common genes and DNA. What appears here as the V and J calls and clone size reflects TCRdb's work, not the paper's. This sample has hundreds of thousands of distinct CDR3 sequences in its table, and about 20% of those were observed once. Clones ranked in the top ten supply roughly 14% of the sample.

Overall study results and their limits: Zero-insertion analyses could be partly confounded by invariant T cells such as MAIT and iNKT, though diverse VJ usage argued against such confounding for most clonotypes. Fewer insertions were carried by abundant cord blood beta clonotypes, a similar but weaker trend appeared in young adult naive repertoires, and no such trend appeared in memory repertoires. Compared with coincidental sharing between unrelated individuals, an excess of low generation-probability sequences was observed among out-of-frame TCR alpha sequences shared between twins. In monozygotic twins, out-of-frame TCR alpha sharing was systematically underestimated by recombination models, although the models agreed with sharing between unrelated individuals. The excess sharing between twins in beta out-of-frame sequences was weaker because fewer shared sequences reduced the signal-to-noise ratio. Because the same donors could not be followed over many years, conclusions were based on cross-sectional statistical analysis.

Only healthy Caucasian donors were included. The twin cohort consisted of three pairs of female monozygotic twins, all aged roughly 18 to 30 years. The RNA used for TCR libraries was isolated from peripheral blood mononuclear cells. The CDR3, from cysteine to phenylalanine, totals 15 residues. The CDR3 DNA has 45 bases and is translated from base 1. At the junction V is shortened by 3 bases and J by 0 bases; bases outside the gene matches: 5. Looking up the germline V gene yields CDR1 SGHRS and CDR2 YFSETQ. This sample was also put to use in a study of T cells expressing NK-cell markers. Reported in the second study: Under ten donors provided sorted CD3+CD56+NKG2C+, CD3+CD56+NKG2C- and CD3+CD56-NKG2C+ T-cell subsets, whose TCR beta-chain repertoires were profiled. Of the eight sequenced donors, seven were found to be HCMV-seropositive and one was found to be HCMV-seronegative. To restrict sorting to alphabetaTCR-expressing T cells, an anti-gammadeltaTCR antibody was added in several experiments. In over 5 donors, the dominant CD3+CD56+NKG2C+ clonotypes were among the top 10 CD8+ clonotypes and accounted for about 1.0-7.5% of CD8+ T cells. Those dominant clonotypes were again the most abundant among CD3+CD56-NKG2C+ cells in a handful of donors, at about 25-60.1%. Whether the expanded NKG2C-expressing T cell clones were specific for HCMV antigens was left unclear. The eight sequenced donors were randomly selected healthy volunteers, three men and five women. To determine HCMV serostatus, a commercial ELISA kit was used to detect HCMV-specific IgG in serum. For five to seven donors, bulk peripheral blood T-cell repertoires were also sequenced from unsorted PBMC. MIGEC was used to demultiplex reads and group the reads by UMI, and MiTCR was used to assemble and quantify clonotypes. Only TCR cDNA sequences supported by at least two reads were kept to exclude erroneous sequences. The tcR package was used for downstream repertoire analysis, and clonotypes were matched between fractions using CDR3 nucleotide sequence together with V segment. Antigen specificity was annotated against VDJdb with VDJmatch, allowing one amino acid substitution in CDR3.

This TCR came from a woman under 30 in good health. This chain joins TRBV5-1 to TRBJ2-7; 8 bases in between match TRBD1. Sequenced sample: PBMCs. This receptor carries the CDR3 CASSSGQGISYEQYF. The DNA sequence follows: TGCGCCAGCAGCTCCGGACAGGGCATCTCCTACGAGCAGTACTTC.